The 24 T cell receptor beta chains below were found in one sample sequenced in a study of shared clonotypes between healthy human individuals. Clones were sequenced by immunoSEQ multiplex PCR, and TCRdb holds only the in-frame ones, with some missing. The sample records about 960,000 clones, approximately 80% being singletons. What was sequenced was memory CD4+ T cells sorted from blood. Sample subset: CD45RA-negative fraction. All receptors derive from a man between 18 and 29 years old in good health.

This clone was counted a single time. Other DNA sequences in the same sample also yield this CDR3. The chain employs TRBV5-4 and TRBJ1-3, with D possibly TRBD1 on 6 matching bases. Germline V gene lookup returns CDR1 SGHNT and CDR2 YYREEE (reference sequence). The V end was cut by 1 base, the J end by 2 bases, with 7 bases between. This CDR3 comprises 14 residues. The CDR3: CASSLTGTGNTIYF. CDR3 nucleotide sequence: TGTGCCAGCAGCTTGACAGGGACTGGAAACACCATATATTTT. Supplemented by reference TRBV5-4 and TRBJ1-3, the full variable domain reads ETGVTQSPTHLIKTRGQQVTLRCSSQSGHNTVSWYQQALGQGPQFIFQYYREEENGRGNFPPRFSGLQFPNYSSELNVNALELDDSALYLCASSLTGTGNTIYFGEGSWLTVV.

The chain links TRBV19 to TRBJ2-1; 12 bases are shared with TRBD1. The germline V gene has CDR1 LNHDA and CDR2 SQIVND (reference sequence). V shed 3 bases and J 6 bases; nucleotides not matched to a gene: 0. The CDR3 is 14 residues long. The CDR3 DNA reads TGTGCCAGTAGTATGGGACAGGGGGCCAATGAGCAGTTCTTC. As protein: CASSMGQGANEQFF.

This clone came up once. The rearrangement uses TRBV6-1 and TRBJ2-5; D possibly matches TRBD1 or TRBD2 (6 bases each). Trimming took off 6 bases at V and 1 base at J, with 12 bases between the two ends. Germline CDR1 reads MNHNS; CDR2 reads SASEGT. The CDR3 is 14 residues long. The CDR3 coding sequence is TGTGCCAGCAGCGGAGGGGGGTCCCAAGAGACCCAGTACTTC. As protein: CASSGGGSQETQYF.

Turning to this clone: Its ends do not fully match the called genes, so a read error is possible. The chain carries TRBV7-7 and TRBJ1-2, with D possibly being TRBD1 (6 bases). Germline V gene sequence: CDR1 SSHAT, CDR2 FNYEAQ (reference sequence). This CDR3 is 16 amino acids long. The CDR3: CASSWLAGDNDYGYTF. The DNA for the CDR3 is TGTGCTAGCAGCTGGCTGGCGGGGGACAACGACTATGGCTACACCTTC.

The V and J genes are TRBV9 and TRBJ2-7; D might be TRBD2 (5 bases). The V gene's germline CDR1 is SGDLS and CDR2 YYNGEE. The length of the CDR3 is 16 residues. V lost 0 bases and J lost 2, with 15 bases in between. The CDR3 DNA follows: TGTGCCAGCAGCGTAGGTATTAGTGGGGAGACCTACGAGCAGTACTTC. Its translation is CASSVGISGETYEQYF.

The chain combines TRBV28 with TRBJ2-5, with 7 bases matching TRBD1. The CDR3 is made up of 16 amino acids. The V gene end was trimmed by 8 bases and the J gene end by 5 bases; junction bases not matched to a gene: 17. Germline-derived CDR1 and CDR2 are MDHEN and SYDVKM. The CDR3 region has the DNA TGTGCCAGCTCGGACAGGCCCCTTACATCCCGGGAGACCCAGTACTTC. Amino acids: CASSDRPLTSRETQYF. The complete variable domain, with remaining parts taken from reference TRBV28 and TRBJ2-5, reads DVKVTQSSRYLVKRTGEKVFLECVQDMDHENMFWYRQDPGLGLRLIYFSYDVKMKEKGDIPEGYSVSREKKERFSLILESASTNQTSMYLCASSDRPLTSRETQYFGPGTRLLVL.

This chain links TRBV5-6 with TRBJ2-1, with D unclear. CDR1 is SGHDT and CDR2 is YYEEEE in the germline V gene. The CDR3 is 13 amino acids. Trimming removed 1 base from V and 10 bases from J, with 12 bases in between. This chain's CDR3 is CASSLPPPGEQFF. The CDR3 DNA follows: TGTGCCAGCAGCTTGCCACCGCCCGGGGAGCAGTTCTTC.

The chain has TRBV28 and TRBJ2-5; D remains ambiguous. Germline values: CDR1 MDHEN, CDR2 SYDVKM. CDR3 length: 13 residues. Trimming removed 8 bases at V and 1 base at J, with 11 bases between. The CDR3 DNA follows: TGTGCCAGCGTGGGCGGCGCCCAAGAGACCCAGTACTTC. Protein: CASVGGAQETQYF.

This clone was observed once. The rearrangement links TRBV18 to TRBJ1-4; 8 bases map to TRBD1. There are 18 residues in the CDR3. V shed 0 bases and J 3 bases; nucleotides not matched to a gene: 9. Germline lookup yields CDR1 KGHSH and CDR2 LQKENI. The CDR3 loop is CASSPPRTGNGANEKLFF. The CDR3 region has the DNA TGTGCCAGCTCACCACCCAGGACAGGGAACGGAGCTAATGAAAAACTGTTTTTT.

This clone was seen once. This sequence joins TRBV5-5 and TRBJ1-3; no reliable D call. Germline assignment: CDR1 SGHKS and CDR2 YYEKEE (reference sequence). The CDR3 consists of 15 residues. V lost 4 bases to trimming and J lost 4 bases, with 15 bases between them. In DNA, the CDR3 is TGTGCCAGCAGCGTGGACCCCACGAGAGGAAACACCATATATTTT. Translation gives CASSVDPTRGNTIYF.

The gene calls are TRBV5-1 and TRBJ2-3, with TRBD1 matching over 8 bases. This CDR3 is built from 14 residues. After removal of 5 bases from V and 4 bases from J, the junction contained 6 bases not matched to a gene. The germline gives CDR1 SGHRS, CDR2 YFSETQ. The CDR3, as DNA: TGCGCCAGCAGAATAACGGGACAGGCAGATACGCAGTATTTT. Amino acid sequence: CASRITGQADTQYF.

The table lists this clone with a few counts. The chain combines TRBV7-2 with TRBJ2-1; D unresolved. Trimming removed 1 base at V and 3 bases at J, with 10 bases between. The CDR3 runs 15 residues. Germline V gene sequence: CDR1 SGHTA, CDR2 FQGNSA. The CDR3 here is CASSLVDWSYNEQFF. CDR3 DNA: TGTGCCAGCAGCTTAGTAGATTGGAGCTACAATGAGCAGTTCTTC.

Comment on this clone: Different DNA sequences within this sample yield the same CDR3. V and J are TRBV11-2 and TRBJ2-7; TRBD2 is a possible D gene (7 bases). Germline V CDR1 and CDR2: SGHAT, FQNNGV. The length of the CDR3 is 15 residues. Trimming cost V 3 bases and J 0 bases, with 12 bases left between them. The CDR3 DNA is TGTGCCAGCAGCTTCACAGGGAGGGGCTCCTACGAGCAGTACTTC. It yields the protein CASSFTGRGSYEQYF.

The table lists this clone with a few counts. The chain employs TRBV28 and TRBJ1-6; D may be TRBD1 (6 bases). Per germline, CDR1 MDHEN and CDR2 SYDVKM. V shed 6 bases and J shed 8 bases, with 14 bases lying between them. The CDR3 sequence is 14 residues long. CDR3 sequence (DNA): TGTGCCAGCAGGAGAACAGGGTATGATTCACCCCTCCACTTT. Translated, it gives CASRRTGYDSPLHF.

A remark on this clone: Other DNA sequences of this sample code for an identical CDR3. In DNA form, the CDR3 reads TGCGCCAGCAGCCAGGGGCGAGGGTCCTACGAGCAGTACTTC. Amino acid sequence: CASSQGRGSYEQYF. The V and J genes are TRBV5-1 and TRBJ2-7; D might be TRBD1 (6 bases). This CDR3 comprises 14 residues. In germline, CDR1 is SGHRS, CDR2 YFSETQ. The V end was cut by 4 bases, the J end by 1 base, with 12 bases between.

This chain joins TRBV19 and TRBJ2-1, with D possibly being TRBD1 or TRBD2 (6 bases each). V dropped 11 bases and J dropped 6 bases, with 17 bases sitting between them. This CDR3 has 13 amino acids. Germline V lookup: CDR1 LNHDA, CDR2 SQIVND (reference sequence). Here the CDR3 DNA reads TGTGCCTCTGCTGGGGGGCTCCTCAATGAGCAGTTCTTC. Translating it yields CASAGGLLNEQFF.

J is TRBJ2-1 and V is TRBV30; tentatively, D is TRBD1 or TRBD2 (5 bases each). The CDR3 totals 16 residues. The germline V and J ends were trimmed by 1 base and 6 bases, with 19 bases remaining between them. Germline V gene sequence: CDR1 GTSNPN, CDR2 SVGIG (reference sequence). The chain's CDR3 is CAWSGPWGSSINEQFF. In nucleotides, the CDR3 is TGTGCCTGGAGTGGCCCCTGGGGGTCCTCGATCAATGAGCAGTTCTTC.

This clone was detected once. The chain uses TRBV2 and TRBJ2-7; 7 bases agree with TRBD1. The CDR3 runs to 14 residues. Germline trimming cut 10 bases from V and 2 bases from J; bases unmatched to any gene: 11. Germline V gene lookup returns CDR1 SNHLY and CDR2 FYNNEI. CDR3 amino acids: CATSPQRGPYEQYF. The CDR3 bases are TGTGCCACCAGCCCACAGAGGGGGCCCTACGAGCAGTACTTC.

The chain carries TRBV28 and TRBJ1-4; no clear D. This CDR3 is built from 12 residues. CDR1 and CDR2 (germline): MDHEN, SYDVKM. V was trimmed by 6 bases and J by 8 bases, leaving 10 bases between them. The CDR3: CASSPIEEKLFF. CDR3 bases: TGTGCCAGCAGCCCGATAGAAGAAAAACTGTTTTTT.

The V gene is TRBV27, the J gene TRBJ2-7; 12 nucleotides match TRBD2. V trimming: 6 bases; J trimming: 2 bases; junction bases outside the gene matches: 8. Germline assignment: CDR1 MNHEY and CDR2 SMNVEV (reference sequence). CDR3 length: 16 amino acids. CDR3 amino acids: CASRPNGLAGTYEQYF. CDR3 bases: TGTGCCAGCAGACCCAACGGACTAGCGGGGACCTACGAGCAGTACTTC.

The CDR3 DNA follows: TGTGCCAGCAGCTTGGCGGGGACCAAAAACACAGATACGCAGTATTTT. Translating it yields CASSLAGTKNTDTQYF. The chain couples TRBV5-4 to TRBJ2-3; D is perhaps TRBD1 or TRBD2 (5 bases each). This CDR3 spans 16 amino acids. Trimming pared 0 bases from V and 2 bases from J, leaving 13 bases between. Germline values: CDR1 SGHNT, CDR2 YYREEE (reference sequence).

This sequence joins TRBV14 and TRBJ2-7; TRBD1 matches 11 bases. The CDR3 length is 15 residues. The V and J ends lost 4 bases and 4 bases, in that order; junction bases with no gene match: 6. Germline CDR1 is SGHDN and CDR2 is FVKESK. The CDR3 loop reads CASSPWTGGKYEQYF. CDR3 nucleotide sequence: TGTGCCAGCAGCCCCTGGACAGGGGGCAAGTACGAGCAGTACTTC.

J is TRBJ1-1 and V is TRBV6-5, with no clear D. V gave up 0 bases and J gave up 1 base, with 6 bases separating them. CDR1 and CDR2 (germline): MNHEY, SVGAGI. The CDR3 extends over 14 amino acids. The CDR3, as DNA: TGTGCCAGCAGTTACTCTGTAGGGAACACTGAAGCTTTCTTT. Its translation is CASSYSVGNTEAFF.

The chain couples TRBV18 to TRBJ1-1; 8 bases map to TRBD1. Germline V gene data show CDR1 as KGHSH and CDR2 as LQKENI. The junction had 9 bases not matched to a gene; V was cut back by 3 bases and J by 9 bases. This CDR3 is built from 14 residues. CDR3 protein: CASSPLDREGQAFF. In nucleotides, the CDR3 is TGTGCCAGCTCACCCCTGGACAGGGAGGGGCAAGCTTTCTTT.